Detailed here is one T cell receptor (beta chain). The antigen is unknown. The sampling schedule covered blood at baseline, cycle 4 day 1, and cycle 7 day 1. The data belong to a study of OX40 agonist ivuxolimab in advanced cancers. Study observations and caveats: Also showing low normalized T-cell clonal expansion were some of the nonresponders.

TCRdb's copy holds only in-frame clones and misses some; the assay was immunoSEQ multiplex PCR. The sample has around 74,000 clones; around 92% are singletons. This CDR3 is built from 14 residues. Trimming stripped 2 bases from V and 0 bases from J, with 7 bases between. Germline V gives CDR1 KGHSH, CDR2 LQKENI. Sequencing used CD4+ or CD8+ T cells sorted from blood, obtained in a trial of the OX40 agonist ivuxolimab. The V gene is TRBV18, the J gene TRBJ1-1; D uncertain. This sequence originates from an adult with an advanced solid tumor such as melanoma, head and neck, liver or kidney cancer. CDR3 amino acids: CASSPRDMNTEAFF. The CDR3 coding sequence is TGTGCCAGCTCACCAAGAGACATGAACACTGAAGCTTTCTTT.